Each of the 13 T cell receptor beta chains below was sequenced from the same sample in a study of naive and memory T cell subsets. An equimolar mix of two oligonucleotides served as the beta constant-region primer for TRBC1 and TRBC2. MiXCR was run by TCRdb on the UMI-ligation and nested PCR reads, yielding one entry per CDR3 protein. The sample includes 150,000 or so distinct CDR3 sequences, 15% to 20% of them seen just once. Sequencing was carried out using naive CD4+ T cells from blood. The source of these receptors is a human donor in good health.

This clonotype was found many times. The chain combines TRBV10-3 with TRBJ2-6, with a weak D call TRBD1 (5 bases). The CDR3 contains 20 residues. V shed 7 bases and J shed 4 bases, with 29 bases lying between them. Germline V gives CDR1 ENHRY, CDR2 SYGVKD. The CDR3 DNA is TGTGCCATCACCCCCCATTCAACACTCATGCAGGGATCCGGGGCCAACGTCCTGACTTTC. Translation: CAITPHSTLMQGSGANVLTF.

The rearrangement uses TRBV20-1 and TRBJ2-7; weak D call: TRBD2 (7 bases). Trimming pared 6 bases from V and 5 bases from J, leaving 23 bases between. The CDR3 length is 15 residues. Germline V CDR1 and CDR2: DFQATT, SNEGSKA (reference sequence). The CDR3: CSAGQGGGRQNEQYF. The CDR3 coding sequence is TGCAGTGCCGGCCAGGGCGGGGGCCGCCAAAACGAGCAGTACTTC.

The chain couples TRBV18 to TRBJ1-5; D gene ambiguous. The CDR3 is made up of 16 amino acids. The germline V gene has CDR1 KGHSH and CDR2 LQKENI. The germline V and J ends were trimmed by 3 bases and 3 bases, with 15 bases remaining between them. The chain's CDR3 is CASSPTLVGINQPQHF. In DNA form, the CDR3 reads TGTGCCAGCTCACCTACCTTGGTAGGGATCAATCAGCCCCAGCATTTT.

The chain joins TRBV5-1 to TRBJ2-1; 14 bases are a match to TRBD2. The V and J ends lost 1 base and 9 bases, in that order; junction bases with no gene match: 6. The CDR3 contains 16 residues. The germline V gene has CDR1 SGHRS and CDR2 YFSETQ. The CDR3 DNA reads TGCGCCAGCAGCTTGCCCGGGACTAGCGGGAGATCTGAGCAGTTCTTC. It yields the protein CASSLPGTSGRSEQFF. Filled out from reference TRBV5-1 and TRBJ2-1, the complete variable domain reads KAGVTQTPRYLIKTRGQQVTLSCSPISGHRSVSWYQQTPGQGLQFLFEYFSETQRNKGNFPGRFSGRQFSNSRSEMNVSTLELGDSALYLCASSLPGTSGRSEQFFGPGTRLTVL.

This clonotype was seen a handful of times. The V gene is TRBV9, the J gene TRBJ2-1, with 10 bases that match TRBD2. The CDR3 consists of 15 residues. The germline gives CDR1 SGDLS, CDR2 YYNGEE. Germline trimming cut 2 bases from V and 5 bases from J; bases unmatched to any gene: 4. The CDR3 DNA sequence: TGTGCCAGCAGCGTGCGACTAGCGGGCCACAATGAGCAGTTCTTC. This encodes CASSVRLAGHNEQFF.

V gene TRBV5-1 combines with J gene TRBJ1-4, with no clear D. Germline CDR1 is SGHRS and CDR2 is YFSETQ. This CDR3 region has 14 residues. Deletions cut 4 bases from V and 0 bases from J, with 7 bases between. The chain's CDR3 is CASSVTATNEKLFF. In DNA, the CDR3 is TGCGCCAGCAGCGTTACAGCAACTAATGAAAAACTGTTTTTT.

This clonotype was counted ten times or more. This chain uses TRBV29-1 with TRBJ1-1; possible D gene TRBD1, 6 bases. This CDR3 comprises 12 residues. The germline V and J ends were trimmed by 7 bases and 5 bases, with 14 bases remaining between them. The germline V gene has CDR1 SQVTM and CDR2 ANQGSEA. The CDR3 sequence is CSAQTQGTEAFF. The CDR3 nucleotides are TGCAGCGCCCAGACACAGGGTACTGAAGCTTTCTTT.

The chain combines TRBV5-6 with TRBJ2-7; D unresolved. The CDR3 spans 16 residues. V dropped 1 base and J dropped 0 bases, with 14 bases sitting between them. From germline, CDR1 is SGHDT and CDR2 YYEEEE. CDR3 bases: TGTGCCAGCAGCTTGATTGGCCAGGCGAGCTCCTACGAGCAGTACTTC. Translated: CASSLIGQASSYEQYF.

This clonotype came up a few times. The genes are TRBV5-4 and TRBJ2-5; 9 bases are a match to TRBD2. The germline CDR1 and CDR2 sequences are SGHNT and YYREEE (reference sequence). V gave up 4 bases and J gave up 4 bases; unmatched junction bases: 5. The CDR3 is 14 amino acids. The CDR3 coding sequence is TGTGCCAGCAGCGGGCAGCGGGGGGTAGAGACCCAGTACTTC. It encodes CASSGQRGVETQYF. The complete variable domain, with remaining parts taken from reference TRBV5-4 and TRBJ2-5, reads ETGVTQSPTHLIKTRGQQVTLRCSSQSGHNTVSWYQQALGQGPQFIFQYYREEENGRGNFPPRFSGLQFPNYSSELNVNALELDDSALYLCASSGQRGVETQYFGPGTRLLVL.

The CDR3 sequence: CAIKDSETEAFF. DNA of the CDR3: TGTGCCATCAAAGACAGTGAAACTGAAGCTTTCTTT. The chain links TRBV10-3 to TRBJ1-1, with D possibly matching TRBD1 (5 bases). The germline CDR1 and CDR2 sequences are ENHRY and SYGVKD. This CDR3 is built from 12 residues. V lost 7 bases and J lost 5, with 11 bases in between.

This chain connects TRBV27 to TRBJ2-1; 11 nucleotides align to TRBD2. From germline, CDR1 is MNHEY and CDR2 SMNVEV (reference sequence). The CDR3 is made up of 17 amino acids. With 0 bases clipped from V and 4 bases from J, the junction kept 5 bases outside the gene matches. The CDR3 loop is CASSLSSASGRYNEQFF. The CDR3 bases are TGTGCCAGCAGTTTATCGTCGGCTAGCGGGAGGTACAATGAGCAGTTCTTC.

This rearrangement joins TRBV4-1 to TRBJ2-1, with 13 bases that match TRBD2. J was trimmed by 9 bases and V by 0 bases; bases with no gene match: 2. The CDR3 length is 15 residues. Germline CDR1 reads MGHRA; CDR2 reads YSYEKL. DNA of the CDR3: TGCGCCAGCAGCCAAGAAGGGACTAGCGGGACTGAGCAGTTCTTC. This gives the protein CASSQEGTSGTEQFF.

This clonotype has a handful of counts. This CDR3 is CASRDYTIAKNIQYF. Here the CDR3 DNA reads TGTGCCAGCAGGGATTACACCATAGCCAAAAACATTCAGTACTTC. The V call is TRBV28, the J call TRBJ2-4, with D unclear. CDR3 length equals 15 residues. V lost 6 bases, J lost 0 bases, and 12 bases lay in between. In germline, CDR1 is MDHEN, CDR2 SYDVKM.